These T cell receptor beta chains were read from a single sample in a study of blood T cell repertoires in COVID-19. Measured with immunoSEQ multiplex PCR; TCRdb has only the in-frame clones, and not every one. The table includes 200,000 to 250,000 clones, 80% to 85% detected once. Sample: peripheral blood. The source of these receptors is a young woman with acute or convalescent COVID-19. The CDR3 runs from the conserved cysteine through the conserved F or W. Each record gives: J gene, D gene, clone size, V gene, CDR3 DNA, CDR3 protein. D genes are given only for firm matches. Clone size appears in some rows only: once, few, many, or a class for an expanded clone.

TRBJ1-1 | TRBD1 | once | TRBV18 | TGTGCCAGCTCACCAATTCAGACAGGGGAGGGAACTGAAGCTTTCTTT | CASSPIQTGEGTEAFF
TRBJ1-5 | TRBD1 | . | TRBV2 | TGTGCCAGCAGCGTTTGGACAGGACTGAAGCCCCAGCATTTT | CASSVWTGLKPQHF
TRBJ1-5 | . | . | TRBV18 | TGTGCCAGCTCCACCAGGGATAGCAATCAGCCCCAGCATTTT | CASSTRDSNQPQHF
TRBJ1-1 | . | . | TRBV11-2 | TGTGCCAGCAGCTCTACCCCGACAGAGAAATTGAACACTGAAGCTTTCTTT | CASSSTPTEKLNTEAFF
TRBJ2-3 | . | few | TRBV7-2 | TGTGCCAGCATCCCCTCGGGGGACTTCCCGACAGATACGCAGTATTTT | CASIPSGDFPTDTQYF
TRBJ1-5 | . | . | TRBV7-2 | TGTGCCAGCAGCCTTGGGGATGAGGGACAGCCCCAGCATTTT | CASSLGDEGQPQHF
TRBJ1-1 | . | once | TRBV19 | TGTGCCAGTAGTATCGGGGGTTTGAACACTGAAGCTTTCTTT | CASSIGGLNTEAFF
TRBJ1-2 | . | . | TRBV28 | TGTGCCAGCAGTTTGCAGGGCCCCGATGGCTACACCTTC | CASSLQGPDGYTF
TRBJ2-7 | TRBD2 | . | TRBV13 | TGTGCCAGCAGCCCCCGGACTAGCGGAGCCTACGAGCAGTACTTC | CASSPRTSGAYEQYF
TRBJ1-2 | TRBD1 | . | TRBV18 | TGTGCCAGCTCACCCGGGACAGGGGTGGTCCTCTATGGCTACACCTTC | CASSPGTGVVLYGYTF
TRBJ1-1 | . | . | TRBV6-6 | TGTGCCAGCAGTCGGACGGGAAACACTGAAGCTTTCTTT | CASSRTGNTEAFF
TRBJ2-4 | . | . | TRBV24-1 | TGTGCCACCAGTGACTCAGGGAAGGGGTCCAAAAACATTCAGTACTTC | CATSDSGKGSKNIQYF